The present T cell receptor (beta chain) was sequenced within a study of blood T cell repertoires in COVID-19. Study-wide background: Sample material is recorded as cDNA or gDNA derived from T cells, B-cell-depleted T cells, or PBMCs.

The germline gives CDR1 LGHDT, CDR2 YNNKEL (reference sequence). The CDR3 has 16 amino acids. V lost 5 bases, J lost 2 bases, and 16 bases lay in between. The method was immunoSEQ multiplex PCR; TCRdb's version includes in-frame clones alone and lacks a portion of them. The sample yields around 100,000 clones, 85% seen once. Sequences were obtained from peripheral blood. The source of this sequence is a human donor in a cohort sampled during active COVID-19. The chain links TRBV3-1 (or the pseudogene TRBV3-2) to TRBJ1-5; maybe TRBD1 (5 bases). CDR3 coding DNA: TGTGCCAGCAGCGACCGGCTAGGGGCGGGCAATCAGCCCCAGCATTTT. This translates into CASSDRLGAGNQPQHF.